Following are 3 T cell receptor beta chains from one sample sequenced in a study of shared clonotypes between healthy human individuals. The protocol was immunoSEQ multiplex PCR, while the TCRdb copy is restricted to in-frame clones and leaves out a portion. The table shows about 2 million clones, with 90% to 95% occurring only once. The sequencing input was naive CD4+ T cells sorted from blood. The subset was: CD45RA+ positively selected. The receptors were gathered from a man younger than 35 in good health.

This chain joins TRBV29-1 and TRBJ1-2, with D possibly matching TRBD1 (6 bases). This CDR3 is built from 13 residues. Germline CDR1 and CDR2: SQVTM and ANQGSEA. Trimming stripped 1 base from V and 7 bases from J, with 13 bases between. The CDR3 loop reads CSVEGTGSPGYTF. Written as DNA, the CDR3 is TGCAGCGTTGAAGGTACAGGGTCCCCTGGCTACACCTTC.

Concerning this clone: The same CDR3 can be traced to other DNA sequences in this sample. The V and J genes are TRBV30 and TRBJ2-2; no firm D call. The V end was cut by 5 bases, the J end by 1 base, with 5 bases between. Germline V gives CDR1 GTSNPN, CDR2 SVGIG (reference sequence). The CDR3 runs to 12 residues. The DNA of the CDR3 is TGTGCCTGGGATCAGAACACCGGGGAGCTGTTTTTT. This sequence encodes CAWDQNTGELFF.

This chain joins TRBV11-3 and TRBJ1-3, with 11 nucleotides matching TRBD1. V lost 5 bases, J lost 4 bases, and 4 bases stayed unmatched. Germline-derived CDR1 and CDR2 are SGHNT and YENEEA. The CDR3 loop spans 15 amino acids. This CDR3 reads CASSAGTGGGNTIYF. The CDR3 region has the DNA TGTGCCAGCAGCGCCGGGACAGGGGGAGGAAACACCATATATTTT.